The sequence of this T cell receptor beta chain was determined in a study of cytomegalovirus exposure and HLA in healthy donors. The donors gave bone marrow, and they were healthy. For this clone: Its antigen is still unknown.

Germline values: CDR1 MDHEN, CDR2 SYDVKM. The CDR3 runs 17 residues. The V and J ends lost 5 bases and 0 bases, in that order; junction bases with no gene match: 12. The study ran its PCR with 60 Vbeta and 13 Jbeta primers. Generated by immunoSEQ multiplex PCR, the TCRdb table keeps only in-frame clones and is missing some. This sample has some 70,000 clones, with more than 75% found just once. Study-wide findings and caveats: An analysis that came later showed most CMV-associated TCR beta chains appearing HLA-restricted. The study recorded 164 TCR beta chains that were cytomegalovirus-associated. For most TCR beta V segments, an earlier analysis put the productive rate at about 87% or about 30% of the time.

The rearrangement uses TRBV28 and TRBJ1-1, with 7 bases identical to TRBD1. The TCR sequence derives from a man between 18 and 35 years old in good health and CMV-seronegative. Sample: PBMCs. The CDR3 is CASSPPGTDLLNTEAFF. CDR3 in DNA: TGTGCCAGCAGTCCTCCCGGGACAGACCTTTTGAACACTGAAGCTTTCTTT. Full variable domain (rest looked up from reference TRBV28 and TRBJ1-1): DVKVTQSSRYLVKRTGEKVFLECVQDMDHENMFWYRQDPGLGLRLIYFSYDVKMKEKGDIPEGYSVSREKKERFSLILESASTNQTSMYLCASSPPGTDLLNTEAFFGQGTRLTVV.